This TCR beta chain came from a study of blood T cell repertoires in COVID-19. All enrollees were about 18 to 89 years old and from 20 to 30 US areas. Self-reported history from a screening survey and questionnaire set each donor's cohort. Data came from immunoSEQ multiplex PCR; TCRdb stores just in-frame clones and leaves some out. Among about 400,000 clones, around 92% were seen once, and the ten largest hold 1.7%. The ends were cut back, 4 bases at V and 0 bases at J, with 7 bases in the middle. From germline, CDR1 is LNHNV and CDR2 YYDKDF (reference sequence). This CDR3 is built from 15 residues. This clone was counted between two and nine times.

The V and J genes are TRBV15 and TRBJ2-6; D is possibly TRBD1 (6 bases). The sequence was collected from a young woman who had recovered from COVID-19. Input material: PBMCs or T cells enriched from blood (not recorded which). This chain's CDR3 is CATSKDSSGANVLTF. CDR3 DNA: TGTGCCACCAGCAAGGACAGCTCTGGGGCCAACGTCCTGACTTTC.